This record covers a single TCR beta chain. The antigen is undetermined. Libraries were prepared by immunoSEQ multiplex PCR; TCRdb keeps only in-frame clonotypes and omits some of them. The data contain some 2,500,000 clones, around 93% of them seen just once; the ten biggest clones take up more than 0.35%. This sample was included in a study of shared clonotypes between healthy human individuals. General study results and limits: Clonotype sharing across donors was expected to vary with sequencing depth.

Losses at the gene ends were 3 bases for V and 10 bases for J; bases not matched to a gene: 15. The CDR3 sequence is 17 residues long. CDR1 MGHDK and CDR2 SYGVNS come from the germline V gene. The specimen sequenced was naive CD4+ T cells from PBMCs. Subset specified: CD45RA+ positively selected. The source is a man aged 18 to 29 in good health. Some clones in this sample may be carry-over from other donors' samples. The chain combines TRBV25-1 with TRBJ2-1; 10 bases match TRBD2. CDR3 sequence: CASSEPESGRGLGEQFF. The CDR3 DNA follows: TGTGCCAGCAGTGAGCCCGAAAGCGGGAGGGGTCTTGGGGAGCAGTTCTTC.